The 25 T cell receptor beta chains below all came from one sample that was sequenced in a study of T-cell reconstitution after alpha-beta-depleted transplantation in children. Preparation of the TCRbeta library involved a method that used unique molecular identifiers. TCRdb redid the calling of the PCR reads with MiXCR, one entry per CDR3 protein. Of more than 150,000 distinct CDR3 sequences in the sample, about 6.3% were seen once. The starting material was PBMCs from the stem cell graft donor, obtained from the stem cell graft. Receptors originate from a human donor who donated a stem cell graft to a child with Wiskott-Aldrich syndrome.

The chain combines TRBV5-1 with TRBJ2-5, with a possible D match to TRBD2 (6 bases). The CDR3 is 17 amino acids. CDR1 SGHRS and CDR2 YFSETQ come from the germline V gene. V shed 4 bases and J shed 0 bases, with 19 bases lying between them. The CDR3 nucleotides are TGCGCCAGCAGCCCAGGGCCCCGGGGGAGCAACCAAGAGACCCAGTACTTC. The encoded protein is CASSPGPRGSNQETQYF.

The chain links TRBV3-1 to TRBJ2-1, with 11 bases matching TRBD2. The ends lost 11 bases at V and 2 bases at J; junction bases unmatched: 20. There are 19 residues in the CDR3. Germline V lookup: CDR1 LGHDT, CDR2 YNNKEL (reference sequence). The CDR3 here is CAFCLGVLAGGPPYNEQFF. The CDR3 DNA is TGTGCCTTCTGTTTGGGCGTCCTAGCGGGGGGCCCTCCCTACAATGAGCAGTTCTTC.

Points on this clonotype: This may be a read error: a much more frequent sequence differs by one nucleotide. The chain carries TRBV7-9 and TRBJ2-1; D might be TRBD2 (5 bases). The CDR3 extends over 15 amino acids. V was clipped by 5 bases and J by 3 bases, with 14 bases between them. The germline CDR1 and CDR2 sequences are SEHNR and FQNEAQ (reference sequence). CDR3 nucleotide sequence: TGTGCCAGCAGCCCCATCAGCGGCCTCTACAATGAGCAGTTCTTC. Translated, it gives CASSPISGLYNEQFF.

In its sample, this clonotype was seen many times. This chain joins TRBV12-3 or TRBV12-4 and TRBJ2-4; 9 bases are a match to TRBD1. This CDR3 spans 13 amino acids. V lost 4 bases, J lost 9 bases, and 4 bases stayed unmatched. The CDR3 sequence is CASSSDRGGIQYF. The CDR3 DNA sequence: TGTGCCAGCAGTTCCGACAGGGGGGGCATTCAGTACTTC.

The CDR3 loop is CASSEEEGVRQPQHF. In DNA form, the CDR3 reads TGTGCCAGCAGTGAAGAGGAGGGAGTTCGGCAGCCCCAGCATTTT. The chain links TRBV2 to TRBJ1-5; D call uncertain. The length of the CDR3 is 15 residues. Looked up from germline, CDR1 is SNHLY and CDR2 is FYNNEI. The germline V and J ends were trimmed by 1 base and 7 bases, with 14 bases remaining between them.

This sequence joins TRBV7-9 and TRBJ2-7; 12 nucleotides align to TRBD2. The germline V gene has CDR1 SEHNR and CDR2 FQNEAQ (reference sequence). The ends lost 5 bases at V and 2 bases at J; junction bases unmatched: 13. This CDR3 is 18 amino acids long. The DNA of the CDR3 is TGTGCCAGCAGCAAGCTTTTCGGCCTAGCGGGGGGGGCCTACGAGCAGTACTTC. Translating gives CASSKLFGLAGGAYEQYF.

J is TRBJ2-2 and V is TRBV24-1, with D perhaps matching TRBD2 (7 bases). The germline V gene has CDR1 KGHDR and CDR2 SFDVKD. This CDR3 region has 16 residues. The V and J ends lost 5 bases and 5 bases respectively, with 17 bases between them. The CDR3 nucleotides read TGTGCCACCAGTGTCGCGGGGGCTGGGGATACCGGGGAGCTGTTTTTT. Amino acid sequence: CATSVAGAGDTGELFF.

This clonotype has only a few counts. The CDR3 DNA sequence: TGTGCCTGGAGTGTTAACAAGTACTACGAGCAGTACTTC. It codes for CAWSVNKYYEQYF. The V call is TRBV30, the J call TRBJ2-7, with D unclear. Germline assignment: CDR1 GTSNPN and CDR2 SVGIG (reference sequence). The CDR3 has 13 residues. Deletions cut 0 bases from V and 3 bases from J, with 9 bases between.

In its sample, this clonotype was seen many times. The chain combines TRBV7-8 with TRBJ2-3, with 7 nucleotides matching TRBD1. Germline CDR1 is SGHVS and CDR2 is FQNEAQ. With 5 bases clipped from V and 5 bases from J, the junction kept 7 bases outside the gene matches. This CDR3 contains 14 residues. CDR3 protein: CASSHTGVGDTQYF. CDR3 DNA: TGTGCCAGCAGCCATACAGGGGTTGGAGATACGCAGTATTTT.

The chain has TRBV11-3 and TRBJ2-7; TRBD2 matches at 13 bases. The J segment lost 0 bases and the V segment lost 8 bases, leaving 16 bases of the junction unmatched. The CDR3 has 19 residues. Per the germline V gene, CDR1 is SGHNT and CDR2 is YENEEA. CDR3 DNA sequence: TGTGCCAGCTCCCCAGGTCTAACTAGCGGGAGGGCCGGCTCCTACGAGCAGTACTTC. Its protein is CASSPGLTSGRAGSYEQYF.

This clonotype appeared many times. The V and J genes are TRBV11-2 and TRBJ2-2; the D call may be TRBD1 or TRBD2 (5 bases each). Trimming removed 7 bases at V and 5 bases at J, with 11 bases between. The CDR3 loop spans 13 amino acids. Germline CDR1 and CDR2: SGHAT and FQNNGV. The CDR3 DNA follows: TGTGCCAGCACCCCTTGGGGGACCGGGGAGCTGTTTTTT. Its protein is CASTPWGTGELFF.

This chain uses TRBV14 with TRBJ1-1, with D hard to call. The ends were cut back, 2 bases at V and 9 bases at J, with 19 bases in the middle. Looked up from germline, CDR1 is SGHDN and CDR2 is FVKESK. CDR3 length: 15 amino acids. The CDR3 region is CASSQYTGSLSQAFF. In DNA, the CDR3 is TGTGCCAGCAGCCAATACACCGGAAGCCTGTCTCAAGCTTTCTTT. Complete variable domain (other parts from reference TRBV14 and TRBJ1-1): EAGVTQFPSHSVIEKGQTVTLRCDPISGHDNLYWYRRVMGKEIKFLLHFVKESKQDESGMPNNRFLAERTGGTYSTLKVQPAELEDSGVYFCASSQYTGSLSQAFFGQGTRLTVV.

This clonotype was observed a few times. J is TRBJ2-7 and V is TRBV5-1; perhaps TRBD1 as D (5 bases). Germline CDR1 is SGHRS and CDR2 is YFSETQ. V lost 0 bases, J lost 2 bases, and 9 bases lay in between. The CDR3 runs to 14 residues. CDR3 coding DNA: TGCGCCAGCAGCTTGGCAACAGGAGCCTACGAGCAGTACTTC. It yields the protein CASSLATGAYEQYF.

The chain has TRBV5-1 and TRBJ1-1; 11 bases align to TRBD1. CDR1 and CDR2 (germline): SGHRS, YFSETQ. Trimming removed 7 bases from V and 5 bases from J; junction bases left unmatched: 4. CDR3 length: 13 amino acids. CDR3 coding DNA: TGCGCCAGCGGGACAGGGGGGCCGACTGAAGCTTTCTTT. It translates to CASGTGGPTEAFF.

The chain links TRBV5-6 to TRBJ2-1, with 11 bases fitting TRBD2. Germline CDR1 SGHDT, CDR2 YYEEEE. Trimming cost V 4 bases and J 8 bases; bases outside gene matches: 11. CDR3 size: 16 residues. CDR3 protein: CASSALAGGPSYEQFF. The CDR3 DNA follows: TGTGCCAGCAGCGCATTAGCGGGGGGGCCGTCATATGAGCAGTTCTTC.

The table lists this clonotype with many counts. The chain links TRBV24-1 to TRBJ1-6; a possible D gene is TRBD1 (5 bases). The germline V gene has CDR1 KGHDR and CDR2 SFDVKD. CDR3 length: 13 amino acids. Trimming took off 7 bases at V and 5 bases at J, with 8 bases between the two ends. CDR3 protein: CATRDKNNSPLHF. The CDR3 DNA is TGTGCCACCAGGGACAAAAATAATTCACCCCTCCACTTT.

In this sample, this clonotype turned up many times. The gene calls are TRBV19 and TRBJ2-1, with D hard to call. The CDR3 covers 13 residues. V gave up 3 bases and J gave up 1 base, with 4 bases separating them. In germline, CDR1 is LNHDA, CDR2 SQIVND (reference sequence). The CDR3 nucleotides read TGTGCCAGTAGTATTCGGTCCTACAATGAGCAGTTCTTC. Translating gives CASSIRSYNEQFF.

This clonotype was found many times. V and J are TRBV29-1 and TRBJ2-7, with TRBD1 matching 10 bases. CDR3 length: 13 amino acids. The germline CDR1 and CDR2 sequences are SQVTM and ANQGSEA. Trimming took 3 bases from V and 3 from J; bases not matched to a gene: 2. CDR3 sequence (DNA): TGCAGCGTTGAGGGACAGGGGCTCTACGAGCAGTACTTC. Protein product: CSVEGQGLYEQYF.

This clonotype was counted many times. The chain links TRBV7-9 to TRBJ2-6; 10 positions match TRBD1. V was pared by 4 bases and J by 10 bases, with 10 bases of the junction left unmatched. CDR3 length equals 16 residues. Germline V gene data show CDR1 as SEHNR and CDR2 as FQNEAQ (reference sequence). The CDR3 is CASSSPGTGVTNVLTF. The DNA for the CDR3 is TGTGCCAGCAGCTCTCCCGGGACAGGGGTAACAAACGTCCTGACTTTC.

The rearrangement joins TRBV9 to TRBJ2-2, with a tentative D call TRBD2 (7 bases). This CDR3 spans 16 amino acids. Trimming pared 4 bases from V and 4 bases from J, leaving 17 bases between. Germline V CDR1 and CDR2: SGDLS, YYNGEE. The CDR3 nucleotides read TGTGCCAGCAGCCCAGTAGGGGGGGCGAGCACCGGGGAGCTGTTTTTT. It encodes CASSPVGGASTGELFF. Looking up the rest from reference TRBV9 and TRBJ2-2 gives the full variable domain: DSGVTQTPKHLITATGQRVTLRCSPRSGDLSVYWYQQSLDQGLQFLIQYYNGEERAKGNILERFSAQQFPDLHSELNLSSLELGDSALYFCASSPVGGASTGELFFGEGSRLTVL.

There are many counts of this clonotype. This chain links TRBV6-6 with TRBJ1-5, with D hard to call. Germline V CDR1 and CDR2: MNHNY, SVGAGI (reference sequence). Trimming took 5 bases from V and 7 from J, leaving 9 bases between them. The CDR3 is 12 residues long. In nucleotides, the CDR3 is TGTGCCAGCAGTCCCCTTAGACAGCCCCAGCATTTT. Amino acid sequence: CASSPLRQPQHF.

This clonotype came up a few times. This chain links TRBV12-3 or TRBV12-4 with TRBJ2-2; the D is unclear. This CDR3 has 14 residues. Trimming stripped 3 bases from V and 3 bases from J, with 8 bases between. The CDR3 nucleotides read TGTGCCAGCAGTTTCGACAAGTACACCGGGGAGCTGTTTTTT. It translates to CASSFDKYTGELFF.

Many counts were recorded for this clonotype. This chain links TRBV7-2 with TRBJ2-3; weak D call: TRBD2 (6 bases). This CDR3 is built from 15 residues. Trimming stripped 5 bases from V and 0 bases from J, with 12 bases between. Germline CDR1 and CDR2: SGHTA and FQGNSA. CDR3 coding DNA: TGTGCCAGCAGCCTGGGGACTCTAAGCACAGATACGCAGTATTTT. The encoded protein is CASSLGTLSTDTQYF.

This clonotype was recorded at least ten times. The genes are TRBV3-1 and TRBJ2-1; D is undetermined. The CDR3 runs 16 residues. V lost 1 base and J 3 bases, leaving 13 bases between the germline ends. The germline CDR1 and CDR2 sequences are LGHDT and YNNKEL (reference sequence). CDR3 nucleotide sequence: TGTGCCAGCAGCCAAGTAATGCGGACCTTCTACAATGAGCAGTTCTTC. This sequence encodes CASSQVMRTFYNEQFF.

The sample holds many counts of this clonotype. DNA of the CDR3: TGTGCCACCAGTGATGAGGCCAGGGAGTTTTCCGGGGAGCTGTTTTTT. This translates into CATSDEAREFSGELFF. The chain recombines TRBV24-1 with TRBJ2-2, with D possibly being TRBD1 or TRBD2 (5 bases each). This CDR3 has 16 residues. Germline V gene sequence: CDR1 KGHDR, CDR2 SFDVKD. Trimming removed 3 bases at V and 6 bases at J, with 16 bases between.